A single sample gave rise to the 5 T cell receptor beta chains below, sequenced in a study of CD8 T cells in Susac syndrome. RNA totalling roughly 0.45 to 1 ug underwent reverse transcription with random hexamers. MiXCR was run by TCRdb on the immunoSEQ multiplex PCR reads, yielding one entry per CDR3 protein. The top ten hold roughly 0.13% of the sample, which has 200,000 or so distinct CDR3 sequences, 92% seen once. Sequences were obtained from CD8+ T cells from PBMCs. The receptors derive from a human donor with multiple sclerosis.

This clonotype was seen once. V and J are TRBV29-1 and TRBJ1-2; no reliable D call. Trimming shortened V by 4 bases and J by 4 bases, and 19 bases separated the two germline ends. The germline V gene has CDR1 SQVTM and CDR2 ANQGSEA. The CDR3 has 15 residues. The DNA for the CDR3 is TGCAGCGTTGTACGTCCAAGGTCCAGTTCCTATGGCTACACCTTC. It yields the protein CSVVRPRSSSYGYTF.

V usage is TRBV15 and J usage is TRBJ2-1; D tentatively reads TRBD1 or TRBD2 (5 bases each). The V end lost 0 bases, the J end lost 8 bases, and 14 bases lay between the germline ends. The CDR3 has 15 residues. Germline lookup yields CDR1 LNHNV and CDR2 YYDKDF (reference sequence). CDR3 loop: CATSRDRGPLDEQFF. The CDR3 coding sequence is TGTGCCACCAGCAGAGATCGGGGCCCCCTCGATGAGCAGTTCTTC. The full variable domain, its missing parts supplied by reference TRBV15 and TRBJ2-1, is DAMVIQNPRYQVTQFGKPVTLSCSQTLNHNVMYWYQQKSSQAPKLLFHYYDKDFNNEADTPDNFQSRRPNTSFCFLDIRSPGLGDTAMYLCATSRDRGPLDEQFFGPGTRLTVL.

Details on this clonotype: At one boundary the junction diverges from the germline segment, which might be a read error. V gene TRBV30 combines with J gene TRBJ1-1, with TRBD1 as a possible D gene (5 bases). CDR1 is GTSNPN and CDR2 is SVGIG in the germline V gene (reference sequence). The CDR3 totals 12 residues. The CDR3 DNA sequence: TGCTCTATCCTCAGGGACAACACTGAAGCTTTCTTT. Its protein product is CSILRDNTEAFF.

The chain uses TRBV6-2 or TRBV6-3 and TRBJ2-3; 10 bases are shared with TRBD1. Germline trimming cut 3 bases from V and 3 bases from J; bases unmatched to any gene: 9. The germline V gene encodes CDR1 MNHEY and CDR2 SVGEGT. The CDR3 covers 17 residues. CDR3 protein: CASSYTGQGTFTDTQYF. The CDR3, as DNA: TGTGCCAGCAGTTATACGGGACAGGGGACCTTTACAGATACGCAGTATTTT.

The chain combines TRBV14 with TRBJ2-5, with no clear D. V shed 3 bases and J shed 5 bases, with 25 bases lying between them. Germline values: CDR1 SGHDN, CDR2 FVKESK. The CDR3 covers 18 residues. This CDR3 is CASSHGLDRRSVLETQYF. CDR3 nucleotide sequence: TGTGCCAGCAGCCACGGGTTGGATCGGAGATCAGTTTTGGAGACCCAGTACTTC.